The source of this T cell receptor beta chain is a study of tumor-infiltrating lymphocytes in primary liver carcinoma. A note on this clonotype: Sequence at one end of the junction differs from germline and may be a read error.

The study co-extracted DNA and RNA from around 20-30 mg of unsorted bulk tissue. With a constant-region primer, TCR beta cDNA was made from 450 to 650 ng of total RNA. Sequencing libraries for TCR beta derived from three nested multiplex PCR rounds that used slightly modified ARM-PCR. Each of the first two PCR rounds ran roughly 9 cycles with TRBV1-TRBV30 forward and C-beta reverse primers. From the multiplex PCR reads, TCRdb called clonotypes with MiXCR, one entry per CDR3 protein. The table records 150,000 to 200,000 distinct CDR3 sequences, around 81% of them present only once. Germline V gene data show CDR1 as MNHEY and CDR2 as SVGAGI. The CDR3 totals 15 residues.

This chain connects TRBV6-5 to TRBJ2-3; the match to TRBD2 covers 12 bases. Input material: tumor tissue from primary liver carcinoma. This sequence was found in a man between 40 and 49 years old with primary liver carcinoma and hepatitis B virus infection. CDR3 amino acids: CTSNPGLAGIDTHYF. CDR3 sequence (DNA): TGTACCAGCAACCCAGGACTAGCGGGAATAGATACGCACTATTTT.